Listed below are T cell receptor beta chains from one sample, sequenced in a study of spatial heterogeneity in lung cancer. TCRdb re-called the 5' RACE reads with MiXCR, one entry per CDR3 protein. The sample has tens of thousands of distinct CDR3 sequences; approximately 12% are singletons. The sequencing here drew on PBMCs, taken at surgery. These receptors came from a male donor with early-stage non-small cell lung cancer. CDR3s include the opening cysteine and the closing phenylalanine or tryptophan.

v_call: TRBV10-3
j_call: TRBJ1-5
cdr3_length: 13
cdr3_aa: CAISEQGDQPQHF

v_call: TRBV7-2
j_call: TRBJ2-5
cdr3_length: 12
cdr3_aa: CASSLQRETQYF

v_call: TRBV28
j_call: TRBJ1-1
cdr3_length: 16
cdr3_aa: CASSLRGQVLETEAFF

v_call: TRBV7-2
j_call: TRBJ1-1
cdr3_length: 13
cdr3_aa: CASSPTGGTEAFF

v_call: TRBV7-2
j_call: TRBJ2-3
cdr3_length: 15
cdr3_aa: CVSSLDGISTDTQYF

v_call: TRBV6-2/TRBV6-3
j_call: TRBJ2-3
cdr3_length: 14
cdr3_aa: CASSYGTEVDTQYF

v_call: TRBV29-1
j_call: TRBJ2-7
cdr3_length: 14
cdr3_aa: CSVAPGQGLYEQYF

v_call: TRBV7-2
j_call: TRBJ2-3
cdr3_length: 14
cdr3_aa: CASSLGTGRDTQYF

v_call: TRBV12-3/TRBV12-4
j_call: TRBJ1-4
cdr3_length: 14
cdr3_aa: CASADRGLNEKLFF

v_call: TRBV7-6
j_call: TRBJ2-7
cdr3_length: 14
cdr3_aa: CASSLLGHPYEQYF

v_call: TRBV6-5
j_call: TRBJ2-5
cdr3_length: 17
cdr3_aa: CASSYSPWTGGRETQYF

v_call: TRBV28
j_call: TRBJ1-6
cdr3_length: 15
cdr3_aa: CASSYAGSYNSPLHF

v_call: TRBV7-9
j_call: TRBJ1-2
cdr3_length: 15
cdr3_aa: CASSPADRMNYGYTF

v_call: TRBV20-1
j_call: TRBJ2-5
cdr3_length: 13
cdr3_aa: CSARMGNQETQYF

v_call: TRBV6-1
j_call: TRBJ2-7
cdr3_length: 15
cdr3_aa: CASSEIAGPSYEQYF

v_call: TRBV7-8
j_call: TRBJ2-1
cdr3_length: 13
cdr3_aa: CASSSGAWNEQFF

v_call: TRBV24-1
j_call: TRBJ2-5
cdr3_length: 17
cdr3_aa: CATSDPLGSVGGETQYF

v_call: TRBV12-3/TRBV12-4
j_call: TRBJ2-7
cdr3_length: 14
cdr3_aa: CASRASGRAVEQYF

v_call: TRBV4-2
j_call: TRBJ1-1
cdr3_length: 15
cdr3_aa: CASSQDGGGNTEAFF

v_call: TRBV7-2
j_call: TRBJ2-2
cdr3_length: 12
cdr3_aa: CASSLGPGELFF

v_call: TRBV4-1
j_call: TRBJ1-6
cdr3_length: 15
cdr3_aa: CASSQIGQSNSPLHF

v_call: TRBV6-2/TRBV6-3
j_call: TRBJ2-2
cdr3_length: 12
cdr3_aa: CATGFRSGELFF

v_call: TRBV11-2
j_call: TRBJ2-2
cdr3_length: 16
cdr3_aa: CASSLHLAANTGELFF

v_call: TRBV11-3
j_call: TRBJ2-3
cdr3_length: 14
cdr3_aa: CASSSGISTDTQYF

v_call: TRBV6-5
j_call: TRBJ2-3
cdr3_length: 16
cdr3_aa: CASSYGSEASTDTQYF

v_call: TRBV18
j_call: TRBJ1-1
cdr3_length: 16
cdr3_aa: CASSQGQGAVNTEAFF

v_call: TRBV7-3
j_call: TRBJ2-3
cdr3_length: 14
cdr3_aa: CASSPGQSTDTQYF

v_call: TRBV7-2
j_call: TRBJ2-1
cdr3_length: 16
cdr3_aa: CASSLAGPPSGGEQFF

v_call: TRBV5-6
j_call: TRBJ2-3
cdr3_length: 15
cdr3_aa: CASSLSQRSTDTQYF

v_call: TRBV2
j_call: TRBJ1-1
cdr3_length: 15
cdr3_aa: CASRPPSGGNTEAFF

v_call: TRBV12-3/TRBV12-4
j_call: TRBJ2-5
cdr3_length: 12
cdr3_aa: CASSLLKETQYF

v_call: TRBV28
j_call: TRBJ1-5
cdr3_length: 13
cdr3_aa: CASSPTGSGPQHF

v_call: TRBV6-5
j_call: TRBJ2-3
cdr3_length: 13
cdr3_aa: CASGNFRADTQYF

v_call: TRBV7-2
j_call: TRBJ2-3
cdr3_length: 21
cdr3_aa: CASSLTIPAGVNGLETDTQYF

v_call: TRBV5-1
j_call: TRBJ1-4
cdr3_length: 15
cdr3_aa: CASSTGHATNEKLFF

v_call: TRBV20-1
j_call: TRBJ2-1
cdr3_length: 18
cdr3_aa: CSARPTSGDLSSYNEQFF

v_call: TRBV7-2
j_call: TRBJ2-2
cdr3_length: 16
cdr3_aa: CASSSRLGLATGELFF

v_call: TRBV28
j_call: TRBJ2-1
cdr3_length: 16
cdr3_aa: CASSLWRGSSYNEQFF

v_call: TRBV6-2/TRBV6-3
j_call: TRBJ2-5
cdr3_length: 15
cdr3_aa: CASSTYREIQETQYF

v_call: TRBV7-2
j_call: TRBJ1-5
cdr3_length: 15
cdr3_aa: CASSVGGLSNQPQHF

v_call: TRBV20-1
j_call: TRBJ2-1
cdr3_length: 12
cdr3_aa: CSAGQTSYEQFF

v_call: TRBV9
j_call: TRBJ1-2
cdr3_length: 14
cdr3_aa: CASSPGHTSVGYTF

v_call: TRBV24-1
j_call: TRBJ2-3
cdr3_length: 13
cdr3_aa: CATSEYNTDTQYF

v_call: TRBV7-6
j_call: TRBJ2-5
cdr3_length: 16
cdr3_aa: CASSLQAGGLGETQYF

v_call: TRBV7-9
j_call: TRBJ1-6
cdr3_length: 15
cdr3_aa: CASSFASGYNSPLHF

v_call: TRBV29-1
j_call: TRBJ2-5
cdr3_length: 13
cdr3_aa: CSVGGQGQETQYF

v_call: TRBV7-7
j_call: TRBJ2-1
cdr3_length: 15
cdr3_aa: CASSQNPGAYNEQFF

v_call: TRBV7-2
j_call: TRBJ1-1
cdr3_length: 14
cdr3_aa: CASADRGDETEAFF

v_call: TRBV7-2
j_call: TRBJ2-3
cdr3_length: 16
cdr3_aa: CVSSLDLAGVTDTQYF

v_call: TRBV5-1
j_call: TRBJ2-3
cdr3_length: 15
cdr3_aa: CASSLQGALTDTQYF

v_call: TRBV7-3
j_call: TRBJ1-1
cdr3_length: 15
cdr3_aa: CASRPTGGSATEAFF

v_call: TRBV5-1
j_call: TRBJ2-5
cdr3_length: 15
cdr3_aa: CASSVERGAAETQYF

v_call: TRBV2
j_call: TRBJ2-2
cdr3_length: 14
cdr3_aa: CASSKGGNTGEPFF

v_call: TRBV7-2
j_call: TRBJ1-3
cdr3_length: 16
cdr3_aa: CASSQRTARSGNTIYF

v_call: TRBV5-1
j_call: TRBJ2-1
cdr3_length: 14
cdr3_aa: CASSLETAYNEQFF

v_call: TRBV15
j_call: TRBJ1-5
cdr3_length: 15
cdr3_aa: CATSRDEGVVQPQHF

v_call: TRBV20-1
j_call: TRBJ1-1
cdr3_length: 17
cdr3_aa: CSASPLKEGMESSEAFF

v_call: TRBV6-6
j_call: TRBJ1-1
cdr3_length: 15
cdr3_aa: CASIRPRGAPTVAFF

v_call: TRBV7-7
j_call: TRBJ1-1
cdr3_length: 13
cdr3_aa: CASSLTADTEAFF